The 30 T cell receptor beta chains below all came from one sample that was sequenced in a study of T-cell reconstitution after alpha-beta-depleted transplantation in children. Unique molecular identifiers were built into the TCRbeta library. TCRdb redid the calling of the PCR reads with MiXCR, one entry per CDR3 protein. The sample holds over 400,000 distinct CDR3 sequences, around two fifths seen once. The specimen comprised PBMCs, sampled before TCRalphabeta/CD19-depleted stem cell transplant. The origin of the receptors is a girl aged 2-9 years with aplastic anemia, due to receive a stem cell transplant.

The CDR3 nucleotides are TGTGCCAGCAGCTCAAACAAGTTGACAGAAACGAGCTCCTACAATGAGCAGTTCTTC. Residues: CASSSNKLTETSSYNEQFF. The chain employs TRBV28 and TRBJ2-1; the D gene is possibly TRBD1 (5 bases). Trimming removed 6 bases at V and 0 bases at J, with 24 bases between. Germline CDR1 and CDR2: MDHEN and SYDVKM. The CDR3 has 19 amino acids.

At least ten counts were recorded for this clonotype. This sequence joins TRBV5-6 and TRBJ2-2; D not certain. The CDR3 extends over 15 amino acids. Trimming pared 4 bases from V and 1 base from J, leaving 11 bases between. Germline values: CDR1 SGHDT, CDR2 YYEEEE. The CDR3 protein is CASSPPPGNTGELFF. The CDR3 DNA is TGTGCCAGCAGCCCCCCCCCGGGGAACACCGGGGAGCTGTTTTTT.

Here the CDR3 DNA reads TGCGCCAGCAGCTCCGACAGGTCAACTGTTGCCGAGCAGTACTTC. It yields the protein CASSSDRSTVAEQYF. The genes are TRBV5-1 and TRBJ2-7, with a possible D match to TRBD1 (6 bases). Trimming removed 3 bases from V and 6 bases from J, with 19 bases in between. CDR1 is SGHRS, CDR2 YFSETQ, per germline. The CDR3 runs to 15 residues.

CDR3 coding DNA: TGTGCCAGCAGCGGACGGGGGGCGAATTCACCCCTCCACTTT. Protein sequence: CASSGRGANSPLHF. The chain recombines TRBV5-6 with TRBJ1-6, with a possible D match to TRBD1 (6 bases). This CDR3 has 14 residues. Germline V lookup: CDR1 SGHDT, CDR2 YYEEEE. Trimming left V 4 bases short and J 7 bases short, with 12 bases between.

This clonotype came up many times. The rearrangement uses TRBV20-1 and TRBJ1-1; 7 nucleotides agree with TRBD1. The CDR3 totals 15 residues. V was pared by 3 bases and J by 4 bases, with 11 bases of the junction left unmatched. Germline loops: CDR1 DFQATT, CDR2 SNEGSKA (reference sequence). The CDR3 sequence is CSASREGASSTEAFF. For the CDR3, the DNA is TGCAGTGCTAGCAGGGAGGGGGCTAGTAGCACTGAAGCTTTCTTT.

This clonotype has more than one count but fewer than ten. Here the CDR3 reads CASSPGLAGDTQYF. CDR3 in DNA: TGTGCCAGCAGTCCCGGACTAGCTGGAGATACGCAGTATTTT. J is TRBJ2-3 and V is TRBV28; the match to TRBD2 covers 8 bases. Germline CDR1 and CDR2: MDHEN and SYDVKM. Trimming took 5 bases from V and 5 from J; bases not matched to a gene: 6. The CDR3 has 14 residues.

This clonotype was detected once. The V call is TRBV12-3 or TRBV12-4, the J call TRBJ1-2; perhaps TRBD1 as D (6 bases). The CDR3 is 15 amino acids. V lost 4 bases, J lost 2 bases, and 14 bases lay in between. The CDR3 region is CASSWVQGPNYGYTF. DNA for the CDR3: TGTGCCAGCAGTTGGGTGCAGGGGCCGAACTATGGCTACACCTTC.

This clonotype has only a few counts. This sequence joins TRBV6-5 and TRBJ2-5; tentative D call: TRBD2 (6 bases). The CDR3 spans 17 residues. Germline lookup yields CDR1 MNHEY and CDR2 SVGAGI. Trimming pared 0 bases from V and 0 bases from J, leaving 14 bases between. CDR3 nucleotides: TGTGCCAGCAGTTACTCGATAGCTAGCGCGTACCAAGAGACCCAGTACTTC. This sequence encodes CASSYSIASAYQETQYF.

This clonotype was counted many times. V gene TRBV4-1 combines with J gene TRBJ2-3; 11 positions agree with TRBD2. V shed 1 base and J 4 bases; nucleotides not matched to a gene: 4. Germline CDR1 reads MGHRA; CDR2 reads YSYEKL. The CDR3 sequence is 16 residues long. DNA of the CDR3: TGCGCCAGCAGCCAAGTTGGACTAGCGGGCGCAGATACGCAGTATTTT. Its translation is CASSQVGLAGADTQYF.

The chain has TRBV28 and TRBJ2-3; D may be TRBD1 or TRBD2 (7 bases each). Trimming removed 7 bases from V and 2 bases from J, with 16 bases in between. The CDR3 totals 15 residues. Germline V gene sequence: CDR1 MDHEN, CDR2 SYDVKM. CDR3 sequence reads: CASTGWEGATDTQYF. CDR3 sequence (DNA): TGTGCCAGCACCGGCTGGGAGGGGGCCACAGATACGCAGTATTTT. Full variable domain (remainder filled in from reference TRBV28 and TRBJ2-3): DVKVTQSSRYLVKRTGEKVFLECVQDMDHENMFWYRQDPGLGLRLIYFSYDVKMKEKGDIPEGYSVSREKKERFSLILESASTNQTSMYLCASTGWEGATDTQYFGPGTRLTVL.

This clonotype came up a few times. The gene calls are TRBV12-3 or TRBV12-4 and TRBJ2-5; D not resolved. This CDR3 comprises 12 residues. Trimming shortened V by 5 bases and J by 2 bases, and 6 bases separated the two germline ends. Here the CDR3 reads CASSATQETQYF. CDR3 coding DNA: TGTGCCAGCAGTGCCACACAAGAGACCCAGTACTTC.

This clonotype was seen repeatedly, ten times or more. The chain carries TRBV5-1 and TRBJ2-3, with unresolved D. The CDR3 contains 14 residues. From germline, CDR1 is SGHRS and CDR2 YFSETQ. The V and J ends lost 0 bases and 6 bases respectively, with 11 bases between them. CDR3 DNA sequence: TGCGCCAGCAGCTTGGGAGGAGTCCAGGATACGCAGTATTTT. Translating it yields CASSLGGVQDTQYF. The full variable domain, with the rest looked up from reference TRBV5-1 and TRBJ2-3, is KAGVTQTPRYLIKTRGQQVTLSCSPISGHRSVSWYQQTPGQGLQFLFEYFSETQRNKGNFPGRFSGRQFSNSRSEMNVSTLELGDSALYLCASSLGGVQDTQYFGPGTRLTVL.

CDR3 residues: CASSHGGNEQYF. The CDR3, as DNA: TGTGCCAGCAGCCACGGAGGAAACGAGCAGTACTTC. The chain joins TRBV7-3 to TRBJ2-7; tentative D call: TRBD2 (5 bases). Per the germline V gene, CDR1 is SGHTA and CDR2 is FQGTGA. Trimming took off 5 bases at V and 5 bases at J, with 10 bases between the two ends. CDR3 length equals 12 residues.

V and J are TRBV20-1 and TRBJ2-1; 9 bases line up with TRBD2. The CDR3 is 15 amino acids. V was pared by 5 bases and J by 2 bases, with 7 bases of the junction left unmatched. Germline loops: CDR1 DFQATT, CDR2 SNEGSKA (reference sequence). In DNA form, the CDR3 reads TGCAGTGCTCCTGCGGGCGGGGGGGCCTACAATGAGCAGTTCTTC. Encoded protein: CSAPAGGGAYNEQFF.

As DNA, the CDR3 is TGTGCCAGCAGTCGCTCTAGCGGGAGAGGGACAGATACGCAGTATTTT. Translation: CASSRSSGRGTDTQYF. The chain couples TRBV6-4 to TRBJ2-3, with 10 bases that match TRBD2. V dropped 5 bases and J dropped 3; count of bases not matched to a gene: 8. The CDR3 spans 16 residues. CDR1 is MRHNA and CDR2 is SNTAGT in the germline V gene.

This chain links TRBV30 with TRBJ2-1, with 14 bases aligning to TRBD2. Germline lookup yields CDR1 GTSNPN and CDR2 SVGIG (reference sequence). Losses at the gene ends were 1 base for V and 7 bases for J; bases not matched to a gene: 3. The CDR3 extends over 15 amino acids. CDR3 sequence reads: CAWSAWTSGRNEQFF. The CDR3 DNA is TGTGCCTGGAGTGCTTGGACTAGCGGGAGGAATGAGCAGTTCTTC.

In this sample, this clonotype turned up a few times. This chain links TRBV11-2 with TRBJ1-6; unclear D gene. Germline CDR1 SGHAT, CDR2 FQNNGV. This CDR3 is built from 12 residues. V was trimmed by 5 bases and J by 10 bases, leaving 9 bases between them. CDR3 bases: TGTGCCAGCAGCAAGGAGTGGTCACCCCTCCACTTT. It is translated as CASSKEWSPLHF.

The chain combines TRBV24-1 with TRBJ1-5, with 8 bases matching TRBD1. The germline gives CDR1 KGHDR, CDR2 SFDVKD. The CDR3 totals 14 residues. Trimming at V came to 5 bases and at J to 6 bases, leaving 5 bases not matched to a gene. The CDR3, as DNA: TGTGCCACCAGTGTACAGGGGGGCATTCAGCCCCAGCATTTT. Its translation is CATSVQGGIQPQHF.

The chain uses TRBV27 and TRBJ1-5; maybe TRBD1 (5 bases). In germline, CDR1 is MNHEY, CDR2 SMNVEV (reference sequence). V lost 1 base, J lost 4 bases, and 17 bases lay in between. CDR3 length equals 17 residues. In nucleotides, the CDR3 is TGTGCCAGCAGTTTATGGTCAGGCAGAGGGGCTAATCAGCCCCAGCATTTT. This sequence encodes CASSLWSGRGANQPQHF.

This clonotype was detected ten times or more. The chain combines TRBV29-1 with TRBJ2-1, with D perhaps TRBD1 (5 bases). V lost 4 bases and J lost 10, with 14 bases in between. The V gene's germline CDR1 is SQVTM and CDR2 ANQGSEA. CDR3 length: 12 residues. CDR3 nucleotides: TGCAGCGTTGGGGGCTTTGGAGACGAGCAGTTCTTC. The encoded protein is CSVGGFGDEQFF.

The chain carries TRBV20-1 and TRBJ2-5; 10 bases fit TRBD1. V lost 5 bases, J lost 5 bases, and 5 bases stayed unmatched. The CDR3 consists of 13 residues. Germline V gene data show CDR1 as DFQATT and CDR2 as SNEGSKA (reference sequence). CDR3 residues: CSARTGGRETQYF. CDR3 coding DNA: TGCAGTGCTCGGACAGGGGGACGCGAGACCCAGTACTTC.

This clonotype has just a few counts. V usage is TRBV7-2 and J usage is TRBJ2-7; either TRBD1 or TRBD2 may fit D (5 bases each). The CDR3 is made up of 15 amino acids. Germline CDR1 and CDR2: SGHTA and FQGNSA. V lost 5 bases and J lost 4, with 18 bases in between. CDR3 region: CASSLSTGTTYEQYF. The CDR3 DNA sequence: TGTGCCAGCAGCCTATCCACCGGGACCACTTACGAGCAGTACTTC.

The chain couples TRBV10-1 to TRBJ2-2; D unclear. CDR1 and CDR2 (germline): WNHNN, SYGVQD (reference sequence). The CDR3 has 16 residues. V lost 0 bases to trimming and J lost 1 base, with 9 bases between them. The CDR3 here is CASSESPDLNTGELFF. Written as DNA, the CDR3 is TGCGCCAGCAGTGAGTCCCCCGACTTGAACACCGGGGAGCTGTTTTTT.

The rearrangement uses TRBV12-3 or TRBV12-4 and TRBJ2-7, with 7 bases lining up with TRBD2. Unmatched junction bases numbered 11, after V lost 1 base and J lost 5 bases. This CDR3 spans 16 amino acids. CDR3 sequence reads: CASSLVGEGQKNEQYF. CDR3 DNA sequence: TGTGCCAGCAGTTTAGTGGGGGAGGGCCAGAAAAACGAGCAGTACTTC.

The J gene is TRBJ2-1, the V gene TRBV5-1, with D uncertain. This CDR3 is built from 13 residues. Germline V CDR1 and CDR2: SGHRS, YFSETQ. The V and J ends lost 4 bases and 6 bases respectively, with 11 bases between them. The CDR3 spells CASSGSLRNEQFF. The CDR3 DNA sequence: TGCGCCAGCAGCGGCAGTCTACGCAATGAGCAGTTCTTC.

V usage is TRBV7-3 and J usage is TRBJ2-5; TRBD1 aligns across 9 bases. This CDR3 spans 15 amino acids. Trimming took 5 bases from V and 4 from J; bases not matched to a gene: 8. Germline CDR1 is SGHTA and CDR2 is FQGTGA. The CDR3 reads CASSPTGGAGETQYF. CDR3 DNA sequence: TGTGCCAGCAGCCCCACAGGGGGCGCGGGAGAGACCCAGTACTTC.

This chain joins TRBV20-1 and TRBJ2-7; the match to TRBD2 covers 14 bases. With 2 bases clipped from V and 11 bases from J, the junction kept 11 bases outside the gene matches. Germline V lookup: CDR1 DFQATT, CDR2 SNEGSKA (reference sequence). The CDR3 contains 15 residues. The CDR3 nucleotides read TGCAGTGCTAGAAGTGGACTAGCGGGAGGCGGGGAGGAGTACTTC. It specifies CSARSGLAGGGEEYF.

The rearrangement joins TRBV5-1 to TRBJ2-7; TRBD2 matches 13 bases. The ends lost 4 bases at V and 0 bases at J; junction bases unmatched: 10. CDR1 and CDR2 from the germline V gene are SGHRS and YFSETQ. The CDR3 totals 18 residues. The CDR3 reads CASSPMTSGGPSSYEQYF. The CDR3 DNA follows: TGCGCCAGCAGCCCGATGACTAGCGGGGGGCCGAGCTCCTACGAGCAGTACTTC.

This chain connects TRBV19 to TRBJ2-2; 8 nucleotides match TRBD1. Germline CDR1 and CDR2: LNHDA and SQIVND (reference sequence). The CDR3 length is 15 residues. The V gene end was trimmed by 5 bases and the J gene end by 1 base; junction bases not matched to a gene: 3. The CDR3 bases are TGTGCCAGTAGTGTGACAGGGGTGAACACCGGGGAGCTGTTTTTT. Translated, it gives CASSVTGVNTGELFF. Complete variable domain (other parts from reference TRBV19 and TRBJ2-2): DGGITQSPKYLFRKEGQNVTLSCEQNLNHDAMYWYRQDPGQGLRLIYYSQIVNDFQKGDIAEGYSVSREKKESFPLTVTSAQKNPTAFYLCASSVTGVNTGELFFGEGSRLTVL.

This clonotype was recorded a few times. The J gene is TRBJ2-3, the V gene TRBV20-1; D possibly corresponds to TRBD2 (6 bases). This CDR3 has 13 residues. Per the germline V gene, CDR1 is DFQATT and CDR2 is SNEGSKA (reference sequence). Trimming took off 6 bases at V and 5 bases at J, with 15 bases between the two ends. The CDR3 DNA follows: TGCAGTGCCGGTAGCGGCTTGGGAGATACGCAGTATTTT. It translates to CSAGSGLGDTQYF.